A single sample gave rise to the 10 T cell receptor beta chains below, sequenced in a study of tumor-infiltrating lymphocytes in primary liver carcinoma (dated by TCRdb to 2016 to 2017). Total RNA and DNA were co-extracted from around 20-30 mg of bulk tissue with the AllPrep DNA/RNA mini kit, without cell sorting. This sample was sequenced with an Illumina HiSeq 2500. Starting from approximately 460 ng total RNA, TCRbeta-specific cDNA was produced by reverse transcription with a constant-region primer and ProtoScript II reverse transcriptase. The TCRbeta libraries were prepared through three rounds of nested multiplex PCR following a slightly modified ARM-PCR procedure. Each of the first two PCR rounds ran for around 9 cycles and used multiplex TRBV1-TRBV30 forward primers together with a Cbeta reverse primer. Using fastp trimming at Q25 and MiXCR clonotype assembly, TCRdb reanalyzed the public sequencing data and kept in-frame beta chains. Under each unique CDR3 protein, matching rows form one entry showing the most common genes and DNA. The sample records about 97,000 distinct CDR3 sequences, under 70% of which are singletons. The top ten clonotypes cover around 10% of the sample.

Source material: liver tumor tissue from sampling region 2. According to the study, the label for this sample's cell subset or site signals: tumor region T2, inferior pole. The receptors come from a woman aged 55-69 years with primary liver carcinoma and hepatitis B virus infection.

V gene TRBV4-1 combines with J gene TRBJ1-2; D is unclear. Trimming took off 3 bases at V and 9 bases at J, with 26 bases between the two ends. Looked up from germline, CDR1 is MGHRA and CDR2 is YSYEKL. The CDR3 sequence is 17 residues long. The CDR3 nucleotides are TGCGCCAGCAGCCACCTGGGGTTGGTCCTAGTCGTGGGGAGCTACACCTTC. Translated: CASSHLGLVLVVGSYTF.

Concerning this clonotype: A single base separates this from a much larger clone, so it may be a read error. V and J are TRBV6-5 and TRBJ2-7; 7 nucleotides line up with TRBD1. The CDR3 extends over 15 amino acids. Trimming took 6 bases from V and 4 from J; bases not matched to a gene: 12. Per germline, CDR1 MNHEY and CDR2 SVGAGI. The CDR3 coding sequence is TGTGCCAGCAGCTTACAGGGGTCAGGGTGGTACGAGCAGTACTTC. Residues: CASSLQGSGWYEQYF.

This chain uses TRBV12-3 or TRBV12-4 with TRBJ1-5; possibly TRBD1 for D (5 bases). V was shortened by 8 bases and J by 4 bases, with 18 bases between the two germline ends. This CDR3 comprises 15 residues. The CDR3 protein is CASSLTVGHNQPQHF. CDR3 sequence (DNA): TGTGCCAGCTCTTTGACAGTGGGCCATAATCAGCCCCAGCATTTT.

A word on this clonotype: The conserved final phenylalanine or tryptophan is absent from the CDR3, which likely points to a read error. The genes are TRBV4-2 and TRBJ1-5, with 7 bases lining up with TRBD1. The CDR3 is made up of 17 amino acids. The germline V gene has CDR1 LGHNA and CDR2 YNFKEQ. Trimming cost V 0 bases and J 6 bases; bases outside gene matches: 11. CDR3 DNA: TGTGCCAGCAGCCAAGACCCCGGACAGGAGCTGCGTCAGCCCCAGCATCTT. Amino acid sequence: CASSQDPGQELRQPQHL.

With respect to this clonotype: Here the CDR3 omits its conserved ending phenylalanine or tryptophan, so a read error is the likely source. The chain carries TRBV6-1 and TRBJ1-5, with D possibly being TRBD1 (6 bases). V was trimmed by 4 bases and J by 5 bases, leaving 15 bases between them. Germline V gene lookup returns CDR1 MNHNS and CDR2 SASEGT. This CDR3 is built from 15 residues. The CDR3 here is CASSARPEGDQPQHS. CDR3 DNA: TGTGCCAGCAGTGCGCGGCCCGAGGGGGATCAGCCCCAGCATTCT.

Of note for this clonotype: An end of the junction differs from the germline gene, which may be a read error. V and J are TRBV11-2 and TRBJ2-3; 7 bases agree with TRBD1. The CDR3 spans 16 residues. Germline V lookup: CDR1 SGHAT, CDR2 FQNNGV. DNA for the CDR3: TGTACCAGCAGCTTTGCCGGACAGGCGATCAAAGATACGCAGTATTTT. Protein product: CTSSFAGQAIKDTQYF.

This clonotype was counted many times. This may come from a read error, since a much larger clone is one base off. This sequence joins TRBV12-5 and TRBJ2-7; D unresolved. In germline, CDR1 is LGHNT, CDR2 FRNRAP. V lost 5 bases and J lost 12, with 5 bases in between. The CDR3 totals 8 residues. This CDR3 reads CASGGRYF. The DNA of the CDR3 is TGTGCTAGTGGTGGGCGGTACTTC.

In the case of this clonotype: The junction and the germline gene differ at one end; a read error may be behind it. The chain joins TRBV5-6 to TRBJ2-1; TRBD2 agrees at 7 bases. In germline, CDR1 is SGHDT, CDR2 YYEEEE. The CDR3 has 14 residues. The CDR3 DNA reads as TGTGCCGGCAGCCGGGACTACCTCTACAATGAGCAGTTCTTC. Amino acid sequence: CAGSRDYLYNEQFF.

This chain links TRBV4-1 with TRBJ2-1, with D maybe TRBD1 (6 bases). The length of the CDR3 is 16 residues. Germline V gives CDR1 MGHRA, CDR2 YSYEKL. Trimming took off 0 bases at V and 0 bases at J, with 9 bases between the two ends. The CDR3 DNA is TGCGCCAGCAGCCAAGACACAGGGTGCTCCTACAATGAGCAGTTCTTC. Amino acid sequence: CASSQDTGCSYNEQFF.

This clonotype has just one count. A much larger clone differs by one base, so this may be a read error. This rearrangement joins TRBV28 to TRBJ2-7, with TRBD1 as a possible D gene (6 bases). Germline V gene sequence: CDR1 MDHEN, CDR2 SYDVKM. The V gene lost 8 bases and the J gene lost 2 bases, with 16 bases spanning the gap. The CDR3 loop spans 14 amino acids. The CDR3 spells CASGLGHFAYEQYF. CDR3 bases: TGTGCCAGCGGGCTGGGACACTTCGCCTACGAGCAGTACTTC. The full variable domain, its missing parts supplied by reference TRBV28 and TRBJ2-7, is DVKVTQSSRYLVKRTGEKVFLECVQDMDHENMFWYRQDPGLGLRLIYFSYDVKMKEKGDIPEGYSVSREKKERFSLILESASTNQTSMYLCASGLGHFAYEQYFGPGTRLTVT.